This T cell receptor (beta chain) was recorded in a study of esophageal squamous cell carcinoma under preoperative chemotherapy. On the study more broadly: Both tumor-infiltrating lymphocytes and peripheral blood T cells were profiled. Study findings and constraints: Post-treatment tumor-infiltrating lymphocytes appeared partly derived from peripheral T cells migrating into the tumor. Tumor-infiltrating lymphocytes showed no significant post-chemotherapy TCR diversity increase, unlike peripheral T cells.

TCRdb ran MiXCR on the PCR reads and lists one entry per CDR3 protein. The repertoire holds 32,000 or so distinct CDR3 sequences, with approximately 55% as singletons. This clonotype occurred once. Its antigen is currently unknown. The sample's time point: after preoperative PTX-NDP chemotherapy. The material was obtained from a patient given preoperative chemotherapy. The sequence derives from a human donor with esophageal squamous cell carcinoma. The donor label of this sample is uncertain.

CDR3 coding DNA: TGTGCCAGCAGCTCGACTGGGGAGGCATCGACCCAGTACTTC. It translates to CASSSTGEASTQYF. The chain employs TRBV7-2 and TRBJ2-5; TRBD2 is a possible D gene (6 bases). V lost 4 bases and J lost 7, with 16 bases in between. Germline V gene data show CDR1 as SGHTA and CDR2 as FQGNSA. The CDR3 runs to 14 residues.